This T cell receptor (beta chain) was documented in a study of cytomegalovirus exposure and HLA in healthy donors. Primers for the PCR totalled 60 Vbeta and 13 Jbeta. Generated by immunoSEQ multiplex PCR, the TCRdb table keeps only in-frame clones and is missing some. The sample has 150,000 to 200,000 clones; 60% to 80% are singletons. CDR1 and CDR2 (germline): SGHRS, YFSETQ. The CDR3 extends over 13 amino acids. V lost 5 bases to trimming and J lost 2 bases, with 11 bases between them. This chain links TRBV5-1 with TRBJ2-7; the D gene is possibly TRBD1 (6 bases). Material for sequencing was PBMCs. The clonotype comes from a man between 50 and 59 years old in good health and CMV-seropositive. CDR3 nucleotide sequence: TGCGCCAGCAGAACAGGGAATACCTACGAGCAGTACTTC. Encoded protein: CASRTGNTYEQYF.